The rows below give T cell receptor beta chains drawn from one sample of a study of cytomegalovirus exposure and HLA in healthy donors. Clones were read by immunoSEQ multiplex PCR, and TCRdb kept only the in-frame ones, dropping some. The data hold 230,000 or so clones, with around 90% observed a single time. The material sequenced was PBMCs. The receptors here all came from a girl aged 2-10 years in good health and CMV-seronegative. Both conserved end residues are part of each CDR3. A D gene is named only where the DNA matches it firmly. Clone size is given for some rows only: seen once, a few or many times, or a class if the clone is expanded.

d_call: NA; j_call: TRBJ2-7; v_call: TRBV6-5; clone_size: NA; cdr3_nt: TGTGCCAGCAGGGGACACAACTCCTACGAGCAGTACTTC; cdr3_aa: CASRGHNSYEQYF
d_call: TRBD2; j_call: TRBJ2-3; v_call: TRBV5-1; clone_size: NA; cdr3_nt: TGCGCCAGCAGCTGGAGCGGGAAAACAGATACGCAGTATTTT; cdr3_aa: CASSWSGKTDTQYF
d_call: TRBD2; j_call: TRBJ2-7; v_call: TRBV6-6; clone_size: NA; cdr3_nt: TGTGCCAGCAGTTCCGGGCTAGCGGGGATCTACGAGCAGTACTTC; cdr3_aa: CASSSGLAGIYEQYF
d_call: TRBD1; j_call: TRBJ1-1; v_call: TRBV6-6; clone_size: NA; cdr3_nt: TGTGCCAGCAGCCTGACGACAGGGATGAACACTGAAGCTTTCTTT; cdr3_aa: CASSLTTGMNTEAFF
d_call: TRBD1; j_call: TRBJ1-1; v_call: TRBV4-1; clone_size: NA; cdr3_nt: TGCGCCAGCAGGGACGAGAGAGGGGGCGGCGACGCTGAAGCTTTCTTT; cdr3_aa: CASRDERGGGDAEAFF
d_call: NA; j_call: TRBJ2-6; v_call: TRBV19; clone_size: NA; cdr3_nt: TGTGCCAGTAGTGTCGACAAAACCTCTGGGGCCAACGTCCTGACTTTC; cdr3_aa: CASSVDKTSGANVLTF
d_call: NA; j_call: TRBJ2-3; v_call: TRBV2; clone_size: NA; cdr3_nt: TGTGCCAGCAGTGAATGGGCAACTAGCACAGATACGCAGTATTTT; cdr3_aa: CASSEWATSTDTQYF
d_call: NA; j_call: TRBJ1-5; v_call: TRBV6-5; clone_size: NA; cdr3_nt: TGTGCCAGCAGCCCCAGACACCCCAATCAGCCCCAGCATTTT; cdr3_aa: CASSPRHPNQPQHF
d_call: NA; j_call: TRBJ1-5; v_call: TRBV6-5; clone_size: NA; cdr3_nt: TGTGCCAGCAGTTACGGAGAGGGACAGCCCCAGCATTTT; cdr3_aa: CASSYGEGQPQHF
d_call: NA; j_call: TRBJ2-1; v_call: TRBV5-6; clone_size: NA; cdr3_nt: TGTGCCAGCAGCTTGGGCGGACTACCCTACAATGAGCAGTTCTTC; cdr3_aa: CASSLGGLPYNEQFF
d_call: TRBD1; j_call: TRBJ1-2; v_call: TRBV6-5; clone_size: NA; cdr3_nt: TGTGCCAGCAGGGGGGGACAGTCCTATAACTATGGCTACACCTTC; cdr3_aa: CASRGGQSYNYGYTF
d_call: TRBD1; j_call: TRBJ1-5; v_call: TRBV19; clone_size: NA; cdr3_nt: TGTGCCAGTAGTCCGACAGGGTTAAGCAATCAGCCCCAGCATTTT; cdr3_aa: CASSPTGLSNQPQHF
d_call: TRBD2; j_call: TRBJ2-3; v_call: TRBV9; clone_size: NA; cdr3_nt: TGTGCCAGCAGCGTTTCGGCGGGAGGGACACATACGCAGTATTTT; cdr3_aa: CASSVSAGGTHTQYF
d_call: TRBD2; j_call: TRBJ2-7; v_call: TRBV5-1; clone_size: NA; cdr3_nt: TGCGCCAGCAGGACTAGCGGGACCTACGAGCAGTACTTC; cdr3_aa: CASRTSGTYEQYF
d_call: TRBD1; j_call: TRBJ2-7; v_call: TRBV6-4; clone_size: NA; cdr3_nt: TGTGCCAGCAGTGTAGCCGGGACAGTTTCCTACGAGCAGTACTTC; cdr3_aa: CASSVAGTVSYEQYF
d_call: TRBD1; j_call: TRBJ1-1; v_call: TRBV19; clone_size: NA; cdr3_nt: TGTGCCAGTAGTACGTCCGGGACAGTGGATTTCTTT; cdr3_aa: CASSTSGTVDFF
d_call: NA; j_call: TRBJ2-3; v_call: TRBV5-6; clone_size: NA; cdr3_nt: TGTGCCAGCAGCTGGGGGACCGGGGGAGATACGCAGTATTTT; cdr3_aa: CASSWGTGGDTQYF
d_call: NA; j_call: TRBJ1-1; v_call: TRBV5-4; clone_size: NA; cdr3_nt: TGTGCCAGCAGCCGACCCCGGGAGGACACTGAAGCTTTCTTT; cdr3_aa: CASSRPREDTEAFF
d_call: TRBD1; j_call: TRBJ2-3; v_call: TRBV5-6; clone_size: NA; cdr3_nt: TGTGCCAGCAGCCTTCCCCAGGGGGCGACAGATACGCAGTATTTT; cdr3_aa: CASSLPQGATDTQYF
d_call: NA; j_call: TRBJ2-7; v_call: TRBV19; clone_size: NA; cdr3_nt: TGTGCCAGTAGTATGATGGGACTTTCGTACGAGCAGTACTTC; cdr3_aa: CASSMMGLSYEQYF
d_call: NA; j_call: TRBJ2-3; v_call: TRBV2; clone_size: NA; cdr3_nt: TGTGCCAGCAGTGAAGGGGGACTGCTGTTAGGTGATACGCAGTATTTT; cdr3_aa: CASSEGGLLLGDTQYF
d_call: NA; j_call: TRBJ1-5; v_call: TRBV6-6; clone_size: NA; cdr3_nt: TGTGCCAGCGGGACGGACAGTCGGCCGCATTTT; cdr3_aa: CASGTDSRPHF
d_call: TRBD1; j_call: TRBJ1-2; v_call: TRBV29-1; clone_size: NA; cdr3_nt: TGCAGCGTTGAGGGACAGGGGGCGAAAATTAACTATGGCTACACCTTC; cdr3_aa: CSVEGQGAKINYGYTF
d_call: NA; j_call: TRBJ1-2; v_call: TRBV4-2; clone_size: NA; cdr3_nt: TGTGCCAGCAGCCGCTACGAGGGGGAGGGTAACTATGGCTACACCTTC; cdr3_aa: CASSRYEGEGNYGYTF
d_call: NA; j_call: TRBJ2-5; v_call: TRBV11-2; clone_size: NA; cdr3_nt: TGTGCCAGCAGCTTAGGGTGGGACTCCATCCACTTC; cdr3_aa: CASSLGWDSIHF
d_call: TRBD1; j_call: TRBJ1-2; v_call: TRBV7-9; clone_size: once; cdr3_nt: TGTGCCAGCAGCCCTGATGGGGCAGGGGGTCTAGGCTACACCTTC; cdr3_aa: CASSPDGAGGLGYTF
d_call: NA; j_call: TRBJ2-7; v_call: TRBV11-2; clone_size: NA; cdr3_nt: TGTGCCAGCAGCTTAGTGTCGGCAGGGGTATCCTACGAGCAGTACTTC; cdr3_aa: CASSLVSAGVSYEQYF